The present TCR beta chain was sequenced within a study of vaccination and CD4 T cells after COVID-19. The overall study: Cells were stimulated with overlapping spike peptide pools from SARS-CoV-2, HCoV-NL63, HCoV-OC43 and HCoV-229E.

On this clonotype: Its antigen is currently unknown.

The study sequenced cultured CD4+ T cell DNA using the Oncomine TCR Beta short-read assay. TCRdb re-analysed the PCR reads in MiXCR, keeping a single row per CDR3 protein. In the table there are about 11,000 distinct CDR3 sequences, 64% of which are singletons. CDR3 length: 15 amino acids. V dropped 3 bases and J dropped 10; count of bases not matched to a gene: 10. Germline V CDR1 and CDR2: GTSNPN, SVGIG (reference sequence). This sample's treatment: 10-day PBMC culture with coronavirus spike peptide pools or control peptides (ViraFEST assay). Per-well cultures of 1.5 million to 2 million PBMCs received about 10 IU/ml IL-2 and 10 ug/ml peptide pools. Half of the medium was exchanged for fresh IL-2 medium, first on day 3 and then on day 7.

Source material: CD4+ T cells from blood, cultured in vitro. This chain links TRBV30 with TRBJ1-6, with 9 bases that match TRBD1. The origin of this receptor is a human donor who had recovered from COVID-19. CDR3 nucleotide sequence: TGTGCCTGGAGCGCAGGGACAGGGTGGCGGTCACCCCTCCACTTT. Translated: CAWSAGTGWRSPLHF.